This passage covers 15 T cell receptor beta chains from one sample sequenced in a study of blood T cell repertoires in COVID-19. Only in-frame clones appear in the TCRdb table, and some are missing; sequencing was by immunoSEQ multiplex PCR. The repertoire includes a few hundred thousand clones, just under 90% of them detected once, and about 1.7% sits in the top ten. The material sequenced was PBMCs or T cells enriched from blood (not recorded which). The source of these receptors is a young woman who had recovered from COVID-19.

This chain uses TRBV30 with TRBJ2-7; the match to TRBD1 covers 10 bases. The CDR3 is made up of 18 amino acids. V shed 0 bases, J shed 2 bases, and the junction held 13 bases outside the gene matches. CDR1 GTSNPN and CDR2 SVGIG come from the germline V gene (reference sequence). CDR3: CAWSVLRPEGQGPYEQYF. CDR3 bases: TGTGCCTGGAGTGTATTACGACCTGAGGGACAGGGGCCCTACGAGCAGTACTTC.

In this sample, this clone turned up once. The CDR3 here is CASSTRGGSYEQYF. The CDR3 DNA is TGTGCCAGCAGTACCCGCGGGGGAAGCTACGAGCAGTACTTC. This rearrangement joins TRBV6-5 to TRBJ2-7; 7 bases agree with TRBD2. V was pared by 5 bases and J by 3 bases, with 7 bases of the junction left unmatched. The length of the CDR3 is 14 residues. CDR1 is MNHEY, CDR2 SVGAGI, per germline.

CDR3 region: CASSSPFGGTGVTGELFF. The CDR3 coding sequence is TGTGCCAGCAGCTCCCCATTTGGTGGGACAGGGGTCACCGGGGAGCTGTTTTTT. The chain links TRBV7-9 to TRBJ2-2, with 10 bases that match TRBD1. Germline V gene sequence: CDR1 SEHNR, CDR2 FQNEAQ (reference sequence). CDR3 length equals 18 residues. The ends lost 4 bases at V and 4 bases at J; junction bases unmatched: 12. The full variable domain, completed using reference TRBV7-9 and TRBJ2-2, is DTGVSQNPRHKITKRGQNVTFRCDPISEHNRLYWYRQTLGQGPEFLTYFQNEAQLEKSRLLSDRFSAERPKGSFSTLEIQRTEQGDSAMYLCASSSPFGGTGVTGELFFGEGSRLTVL.

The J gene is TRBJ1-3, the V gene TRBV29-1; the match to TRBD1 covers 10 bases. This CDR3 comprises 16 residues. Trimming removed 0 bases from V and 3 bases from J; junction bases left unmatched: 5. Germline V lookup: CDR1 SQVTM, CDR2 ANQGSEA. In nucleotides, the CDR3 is TGCAGCGTTGAAGATTGGGGGACAGGGGTTGGAAACACCATATATTTT. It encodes CSVEDWGTGVGNTIYF.

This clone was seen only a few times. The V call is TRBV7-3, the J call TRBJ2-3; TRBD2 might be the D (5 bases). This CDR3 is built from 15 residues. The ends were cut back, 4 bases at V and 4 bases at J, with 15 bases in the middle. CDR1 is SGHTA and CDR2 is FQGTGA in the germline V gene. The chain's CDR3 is CASSSQPLVADTQYF. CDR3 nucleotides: TGTGCCAGCAGCTCGCAACCACTAGTGGCAGATACGCAGTATTTT.

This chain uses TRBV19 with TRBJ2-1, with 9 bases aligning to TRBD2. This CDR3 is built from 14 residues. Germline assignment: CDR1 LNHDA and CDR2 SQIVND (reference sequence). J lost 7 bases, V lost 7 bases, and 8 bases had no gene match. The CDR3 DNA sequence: TGTGCCAGTACCGGGACTAGCTCGTCGAATGAGCAGTTCTTC. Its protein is CASTGTSSSNEQFF.

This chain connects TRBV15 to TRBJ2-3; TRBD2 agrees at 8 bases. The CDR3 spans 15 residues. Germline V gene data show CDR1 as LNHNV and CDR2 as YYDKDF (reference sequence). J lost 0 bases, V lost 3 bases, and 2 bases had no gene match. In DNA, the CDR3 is TGTGCCACCAGCAGTTCGGGGGGGAGCACAGATACGCAGTATTTT. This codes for CATSSSGGSTDTQYF.

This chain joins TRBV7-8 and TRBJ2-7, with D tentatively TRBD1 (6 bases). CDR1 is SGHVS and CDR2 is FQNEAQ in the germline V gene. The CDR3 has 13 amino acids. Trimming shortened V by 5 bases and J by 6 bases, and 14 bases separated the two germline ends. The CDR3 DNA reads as TGTGCCAGCAGCGCCCAGCGCAGGGGCGAGCAGTACTTC. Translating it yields CASSAQRRGEQYF.

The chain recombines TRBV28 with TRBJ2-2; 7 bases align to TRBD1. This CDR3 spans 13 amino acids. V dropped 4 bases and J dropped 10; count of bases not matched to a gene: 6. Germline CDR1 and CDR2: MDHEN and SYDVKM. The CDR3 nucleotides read TGTGCCAGCAGTTATTACAGGGGCCTGGAGCTGTTTTTT. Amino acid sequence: CASSYYRGLELFF.

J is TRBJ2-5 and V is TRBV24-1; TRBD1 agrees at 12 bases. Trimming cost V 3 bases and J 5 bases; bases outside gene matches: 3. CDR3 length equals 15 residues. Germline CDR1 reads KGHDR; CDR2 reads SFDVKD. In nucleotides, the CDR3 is TGTGCCACCAGTGATGCGGGACAGGGGGCTGAGACCCAGTACTTC. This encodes CATSDAGQGAETQYF.

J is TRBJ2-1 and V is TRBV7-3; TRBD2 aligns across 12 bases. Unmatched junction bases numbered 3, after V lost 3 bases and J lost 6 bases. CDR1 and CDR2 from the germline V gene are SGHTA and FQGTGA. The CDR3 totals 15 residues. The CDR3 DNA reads TGTGCCAGCAGCTTCCTAGCGGGAGGGATCAATGAGCAGTTCTTC. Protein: CASSFLAGGINEQFF.

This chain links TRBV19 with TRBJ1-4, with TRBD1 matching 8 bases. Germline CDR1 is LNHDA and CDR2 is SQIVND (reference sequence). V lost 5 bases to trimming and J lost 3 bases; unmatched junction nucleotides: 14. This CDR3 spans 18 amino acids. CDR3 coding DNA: TGTGCCAGTAGTCGTACTAACTTGGACAGGGAGGCTAATGAAAAACTGTTTTTT. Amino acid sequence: CASSRTNLDREANEKLFF. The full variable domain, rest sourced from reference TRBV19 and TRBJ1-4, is DGGITQSPKYLFRKEGQNVTLSCEQNLNHDAMYWYRQDPGQGLRLIYYSQIVNDFQKGDIAEGYSVSREKKESFPLTVTSAQKNPTAFYLCASSRTNLDREANEKLFFGSGTQLSVL.

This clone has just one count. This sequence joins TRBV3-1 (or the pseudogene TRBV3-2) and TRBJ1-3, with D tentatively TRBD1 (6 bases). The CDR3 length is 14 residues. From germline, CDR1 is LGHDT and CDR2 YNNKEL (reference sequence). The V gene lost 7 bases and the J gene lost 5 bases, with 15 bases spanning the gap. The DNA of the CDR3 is TGTGCCAGCACCCCACTGGACAGCAGAAACACCATATATTTT. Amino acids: CASTPLDSRNTIYF.

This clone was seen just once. Written as DNA, the CDR3 is TGTGCCAGCAGCCAAGTCGGAGAGGATCAGCCCCAGCATTTT. It encodes CASSQVGEDQPQHF. The J gene is TRBJ1-5, the V gene TRBV4-2; D remains ambiguous. Germline loops: CDR1 LGHNA, CDR2 YNFKEQ. The ends were cut back, 1 base at V and 5 bases at J, with 9 bases in the middle. CDR3 size: 14 residues.

The CDR3 DNA is TGTGCCTCCTCTTCAGGGTTGGCTGAAGCTTTCTTT. Its translation: CASSSGLAEAFF. V gene TRBV30 combines with J gene TRBJ1-1, with a weak D call TRBD1 (5 bases). This CDR3 is built from 12 residues. Per the germline V gene, CDR1 is GTSNPN and CDR2 is SVGIG (reference sequence). Trimming took 7 bases from V and 6 from J, leaving 15 bases between them.